The entry that follows covers one T cell receptor (beta chain) sequence. This clone was picked up many times. This receptor's antigen is unknown. Per-nucleotide qualities are absent, and no much larger clonotype sits a single base away. This entry is derived from a study of metastatic and nonmetastatic thyroid tumors (dated by TCRdb to 2018 to 2020). Broadly, across the study: For patients with malignant and with benign thyroid disease, the researchers compared repertoires between peripheral blood samples and tumor or nodule tissue samples.

Overall study results and their limits: In both blood and tumor samples, TCR beta diversity was reported to be significantly higher in malignant tumors than in benign nodules.

No treatment had been received by any patient before thyroid surgery. The study retrospectively analysed patient clinical samples collected from 2012 to 2018 using T-cell receptor beta sequencing. Trimming removed 4 bases from V and 1 base from J; the gene matches leave 5 bases unexplained. CDR1 KGHDR and CDR2 SFDVKD are derived from the germline V gene. Reading from cysteine to phenylalanine, the CDR3 counts 15 amino acids. The CDR3 DNA has 45 bases and is translated from base 1. The library was made by PCR. These reads were obtained on an Illumina HiSeq 4000. High-throughput sequencing was used to profile the TCR beta-chain CDR3 region of every patient. The study's own analysis went as follows. The researchers built a classifier to tell apart papillary thyroid cancer patients with distant metastasis, based on CDR3 differences among clinicopathological groups. The Shannon index was used to measure repertoire diversity, and the Morisita-Horn index was used to measure how similar tumor and blood repertoires were. The public reads were reprocessed in TCRdb via fastp at Q25 and MiXCR, keeping in-frame beta chains. TCRdb's processing, not the study's, gives the V and J calls here. The sample data list approximately 50,000 clones, and less than 5% of these were observed just once. The ten largest account for about 9.8% of the sample.

The source is a female donor with papillary thyroid cancer or a benign thyroid nodule (not recorded which). Some clones in this sample may be carry-over from other donors' samples. The chain is made from TRBV24-1 and TRBJ1-1, with 7 bases aligning to TRBD1. The specimen sequenced was blood. The encoded CDR3 is CATSDPRGPNTEAFF. The sequenced DNA: TGTGCCACCAGTGACCCGAGGGGGCCGAACACTGAAGCTTTCTTT.